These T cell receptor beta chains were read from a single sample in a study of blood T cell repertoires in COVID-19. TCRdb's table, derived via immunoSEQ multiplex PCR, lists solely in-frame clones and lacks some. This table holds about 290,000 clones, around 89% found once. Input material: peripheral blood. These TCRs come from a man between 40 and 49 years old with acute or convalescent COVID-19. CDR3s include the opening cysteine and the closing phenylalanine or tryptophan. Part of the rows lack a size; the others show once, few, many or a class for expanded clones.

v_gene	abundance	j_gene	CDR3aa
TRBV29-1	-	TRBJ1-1	CSVGQGKNTEAFF
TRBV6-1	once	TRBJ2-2	CASREGTLTGELFF
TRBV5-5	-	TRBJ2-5	CASGGVETQYF
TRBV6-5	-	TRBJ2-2	CASRAGGELFF
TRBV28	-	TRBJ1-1	CASSYARLPNTEAFF
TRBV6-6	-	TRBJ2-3	CASSYSGQGPDTQYF
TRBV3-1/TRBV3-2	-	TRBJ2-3	CASSQVAADTQYF
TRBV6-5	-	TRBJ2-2	CASSPFSGTGELFF
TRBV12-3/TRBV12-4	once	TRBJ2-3	CAIGRGDTQYF
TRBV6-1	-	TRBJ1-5	CASSEASGGNQPQHF
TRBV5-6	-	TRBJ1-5	CASSFHGFNQPQHF
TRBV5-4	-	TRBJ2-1	CASSSGQGTIGGTGEQFF
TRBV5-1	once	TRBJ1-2	CASRLTGGYTF
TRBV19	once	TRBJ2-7	CASSQDRGNEQYF
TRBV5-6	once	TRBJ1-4	CASSLPRETGEPKLFF
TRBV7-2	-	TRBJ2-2	CASRGGLADTTGELFF
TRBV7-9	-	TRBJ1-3	CASGAAGAGNTIYF
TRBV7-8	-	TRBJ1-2	CASSLEYGGPNYGYTF
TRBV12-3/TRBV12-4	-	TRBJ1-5	CASRTGFNQPQHF
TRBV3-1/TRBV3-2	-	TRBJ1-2	CASSYHRGYGYTF
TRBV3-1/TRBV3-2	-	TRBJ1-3	CASSLPGVRGNTIYF
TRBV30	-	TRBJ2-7	CAWSVQIYEQYF
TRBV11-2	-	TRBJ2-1	CASSLAGGHPEQFF
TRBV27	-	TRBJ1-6	CASSPIRQARTRGNSPLHF
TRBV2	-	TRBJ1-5	CANSLGTGGYSNQPQHF
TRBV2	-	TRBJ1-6	CASRGQRTGSSYNSPLHF
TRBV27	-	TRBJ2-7	CASSTGQNYEQYF
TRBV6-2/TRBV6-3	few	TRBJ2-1	CASSRRGGGSSYNEQFF
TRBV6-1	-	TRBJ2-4	CASSEALLWGRLAKNIQYF
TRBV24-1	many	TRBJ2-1	CATSPNLDRGNEQFF
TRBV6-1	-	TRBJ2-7	CASSDFGTRYEQYF
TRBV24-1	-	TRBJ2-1	CATSDGQDLYNEQFF
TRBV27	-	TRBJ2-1	CASSLRIANEQFF
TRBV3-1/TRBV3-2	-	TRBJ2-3	CASSQELAMADTQYF
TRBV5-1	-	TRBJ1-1	CASSFQGQNTEAFF
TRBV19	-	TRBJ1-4	CASSIDRRKLFF
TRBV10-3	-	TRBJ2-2	CAISEKARTNTGELFF
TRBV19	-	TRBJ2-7	CASSAPGTKAYEQYF
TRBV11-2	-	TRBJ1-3	CASSLRREPGNTIYF
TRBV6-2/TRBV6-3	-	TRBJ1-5	CASSYPGRGQINQPQHF
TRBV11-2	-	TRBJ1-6	CASSSLGQDNSPLHF